These T cell receptor beta chains were read from a single sample in a study of tumor and adjacent non-tumor tissue in lung cancer. Via MiXCR, TCRdb re-called the multiplex PCR reads, giving one row per CDR3 protein. The sample consists of around 70,000 distinct CDR3 sequences, 55% to 75% of them appearing once. Sequencing used lung tumor tissue. The receptors derive from a man aged 45 to 65 with non-small cell lung cancer. Both conserved end residues are part of each CDR3. The D gene is left open where the match is weak. The size of a clone is reported for some rows only, either as once, few or many, or as a class for expanded clones.

j_call: TRBJ1-1; v_call: TRBV29-1; d_call: NA; clone_size: NA; cdr3_aa: CSAQQRLNTEAFF; cdr3_nt: TGCAGCGCGCAGCAGAGGCTGAACACTGAAGCTTTCTTT
j_call: TRBJ2-6; v_call: TRBV6-5; d_call: NA; clone_size: many; cdr3_aa: CASSYSGVVRSTPSGANVLTF; cdr3_nt: TGTGCCAGCAGTTACTCTGGGGTTGTCAGGTCCACTCCCTCTGGGGCCAACGTCCTGACTTTC
j_call: TRBJ2-3; v_call: TRBV11-3; d_call: TRBD2; clone_size: NA; cdr3_aa: CASNLGTAGGPSDMQYF; cdr3_nt: TGTGCCAGCAACTTAGGAACAGCGGGAGGGCCATCGGATATGCAGTATTTT
j_call: TRBJ2-3; v_call: TRBV20-1; d_call: NA; clone_size: once; cdr3_aa: CGASKRERRTHTATDTQYF; cdr3_nt: TGCGGTGCTAGTAAAAGGGAAAGGAGAACACACACAGCCACAGATACGCAGTATTTT
j_call: TRBJ2-1; v_call: TRBV11-3; d_call: NA; clone_size: once; cdr3_aa: CASIQVGQAVIEQFF; cdr3_nt: TGTGCCAGCATCCAAGTGGGCCAGGCTGTCATTGAGCAGTTCTTC
j_call: TRBJ2-1; v_call: TRBV6-5; d_call: NA; clone_size: NA; cdr3_aa: CANRNTGPEQFF; cdr3_nt: TGTGCCAATAGAAACACAGGGCCTGAGCAGTTCTTC
j_call: TRBJ2-3; v_call: TRBV12-3/TRBV12-4; d_call: NA; clone_size: many; cdr3_aa: CASSPSTDTQYF; cdr3_nt: TGTGCCAGCAGTCCCAGCACAGATACGCAGTATTTT
j_call: TRBJ2-7; v_call: TRBV6-5; d_call: TRBD1; clone_size: NA; cdr3_aa: CASSYSKDRYKQYF; cdr3_nt: TGTGCCAGCAGCTACTCGAAGGACAGGTACAAGCAGTACTTC
j_call: TRBJ2-3; v_call: TRBV2; d_call: NA; clone_size: few; cdr3_aa: CANTLGATDTQYF; cdr3_nt: TGTGCCAACACCCTGGGAGCCACAGATACGCAGTATTTT
j_call: TRBJ2-5; v_call: TRBV2; d_call: TRBD1; clone_size: NA; cdr3_aa: CASNGTGSGETQYF; cdr3_nt: TGTGCCAGCAATGGGACAGGATCGGGAGAGACCCAGTACTTC
j_call: TRBJ2-7; v_call: TRBV5-1; d_call: NA; clone_size: NA; cdr3_aa: CASNAGGSNYFYEQYF; cdr3_nt: TGCGCCAGCAACGCCGGGGGTAGCAACTACTTCTACGAGCAGTACTTC
j_call: TRBJ2-3; v_call: TRBV6-2/TRBV6-3; d_call: TRBD1; clone_size: NA; cdr3_aa: CASRDPGQEHTQYF; cdr3_nt: TGTGCCAGCAGGGATCCGGGACAGGAACATACCCAGTATTTT
j_call: TRBJ2-1; v_call: TRBV24-1; d_call: TRBD2; clone_size: NA; cdr3_aa: CATSLSSGTYEQFF; cdr3_nt: TGTGCCACCAGCTTATCTAGCGGGACCTATGAGCAGTTCTTC
j_call: TRBJ2-4; v_call: TRBV25-1; d_call: TRBD1; clone_size: NA; cdr3_aa: CATERAGTGVKNIQYF; cdr3_nt: TGTGCCACCGAGCGGGCCGGGACAGGGGTCAAAAACATTCAGTACTTC
j_call: TRBJ2-7; v_call: TRBV20-1; d_call: NA; clone_size: NA; cdr3_aa: CIADRAGPGEQYF; cdr3_nt: TGCATTGCTGACCGGGCAGGACCTGGCGAGCAGTACTTC
j_call: TRBJ2-3; v_call: TRBV29-1; d_call: TRBD2; clone_size: NA; cdr3_aa: CIVVRRETFPDTQYF; cdr3_nt: TGCATCGTTGTGAGGCGGGAGACATTCCCAGATACGCAGTATTTT
j_call: TRBJ1-4; v_call: TRBV20-1; d_call: TRBD1; clone_size: NA; cdr3_aa: CSASLPTGDEKLFF; cdr3_nt: TGCAGTGCTAGTCTCCCAACAGGGGACGAAAAACTGTTTTTT
j_call: TRBJ1-6; v_call: TRBV5-4; d_call: NA; clone_size: many; cdr3_aa: CASSLKQGSNSPLHF; cdr3_nt: TGTGCCAGCAGCCTCAAACAGGGATCCAATTCACCCCTCCACTTT
j_call: TRBJ2-7; v_call: TRBV6-2/TRBV6-3; d_call: NA; clone_size: many; cdr3_aa: CASSYTALSYEQYF; cdr3_nt: TGTGCCAGCAGTTACACGGCTCTCTCCTACGAGCAGTACTTC
j_call: TRBJ2-1; v_call: TRBV11-2; d_call: TRBD2; clone_size: NA; cdr3_aa: CANSVLAGAYNEQVF; cdr3_nt: TGTGCCAACAGCGTACTAGCGGGAGCCTACAATGAGCAGGTCTTC
j_call: TRBJ1-1; v_call: TRBV28; d_call: TRBD1; clone_size: NA; cdr3_aa: CASSSQGTTEAFF; cdr3_nt: TGTGCCAGCAGCTCACAGGGGACCACTGAAGCTTTCTTT
j_call: TRBJ2-5; v_call: TRBV5-1; d_call: TRBD2; clone_size: NA; cdr3_aa: CASSPLSGRAEETQYF; cdr3_nt: TGCGCCAGCAGCCCGCTCAGCGGGAGGGCGGAAGAGACCCAGTACTTC
j_call: TRBJ2-3; v_call: TRBV24-1; d_call: NA; clone_size: few; cdr3_aa: CATSSGTLSTDTQYF; cdr3_nt: TGTGCCACCAGTTCCGGGACACTTAGCACAGATACGCAGTATTTT
j_call: TRBJ1-1; v_call: TRBV28; d_call: NA; clone_size: once; cdr3_aa: CASTLPQDTEAFF; cdr3_nt: TGTGCCAGCACTTTGCCCCAAGACACTGAAGCCTTCTTT
j_call: TRBJ1-1; v_call: TRBV29-1; d_call: NA; clone_size: once; cdr3_aa: CSILQNEAFF; cdr3_nt: TGCAGCATCCTACAGAATGAAGCTTTCTTT
j_call: TRBJ1-4; v_call: TRBV5-4; d_call: NA; clone_size: many; cdr3_aa: CASSLDQGNEKLFF; cdr3_nt: TGTGCCAGCAGCTTGGATCAGGGGAATGAAAAACTGTTTTTT
j_call: TRBJ2-1; v_call: TRBV29-1; d_call: NA; clone_size: NA; cdr3_aa: CSAERVDEQFF; cdr3_nt: TGCAGCGCTGAAAGGGTTGATGAGCAGTTCTTC
j_call: TRBJ2-2; v_call: TRBV24-1; d_call: NA; clone_size: NA; cdr3_aa: CTTSDSSGVARRVLFF; cdr3_nt: TGTACCACCAGTGACTCCTCGGGAGTAGCAAGGAGGGTGCTGTTTTTT
j_call: TRBJ2-1; v_call: TRBV2; d_call: TRBD1; clone_size: NA; cdr3_aa: CASTGPGQGRVGQFF; cdr3_nt: TGTGCCAGCACGGGGCCCGGACAGGGGAGGGTTGGGCAGTTCTTC
j_call: TRBJ2-3; v_call: TRBV4-2; d_call: NA; clone_size: NA; cdr3_aa: CVSILGSIAATDTQYF; cdr3_nt: TGTGTCAGCATCCTCGGGTCTATAGCCGCCACAGATACGCAGTATTTT
j_call: TRBJ2-7; v_call: TRBV6-6; d_call: NA; clone_size: NA; cdr3_aa: CANSVAYEQYF; cdr3_nt: TGTGCCAACAGTGTTGCCTACGAGCAGTATTTC
j_call: TRBJ2-1; v_call: TRBV11-1; d_call: NA; clone_size: NA; cdr3_aa: CVSSAGGRGTNEQFF; cdr3_nt: TGTGTCAGCAGCGCAGGGGGGAGAGGGACTAATGAGCAGTTCTTC
j_call: TRBJ2-1; v_call: TRBV7-2; d_call: TRBD2; clone_size: NA; cdr3_aa: CASSPGLAGSNEQFF; cdr3_nt: TGTGCCAGCAGCCCCGGACTAGCGGGATCGAATGAGCAGTTCTTC
j_call: TRBJ1-2; v_call: TRBV5-1; d_call: NA; clone_size: NA; cdr3_aa: CASSPGGSSGYGYTF; cdr3_nt: TGCGCCAGCAGCCCGGGGGGTTCCTCGGGCTATGGCTACACCTTC
j_call: TRBJ1-2; v_call: TRBV7-9; d_call: NA; clone_size: NA; cdr3_aa: CASSLDRAYRYTF; cdr3_nt: TGTGCCAGCAGCTTGGACAGAGCCTATCGCTACACCTTC
j_call: TRBJ1-3; v_call: TRBV13; d_call: NA; clone_size: few; cdr3_aa: CASSRDIGSGNTIYF; cdr3_nt: TGTGCCAGCAGTCGGGACATCGGCTCTGGAAACACCATATATTTT
j_call: TRBJ1-2; v_call: TRBV29-1; d_call: NA; clone_size: NA; cdr3_aa: CRSRGQEFNYGCTF; cdr3_nt: NA
j_call: TRBJ2-1; v_call: TRBV11-2; d_call: NA; clone_size: few; cdr3_aa: CDSSVGRWGNEQFF; cdr3_nt: TGTGACAGCAGCGTAGGACGCTGGGGCAATGAGCAGTTCTTC
j_call: TRBJ1-2; v_call: TRBV14; d_call: NA; clone_size: many; cdr3_aa: CASSQGRTAYGYTF; cdr3_nt: TGTGCCAGCAGCCAAGGTCGGACCGCCTATGGCTACACCTTC
j_call: TRBJ1-2; v_call: TRBV11-2; d_call: NA; clone_size: few; cdr3_aa: CASSPSGGYKYGYTF; cdr3_nt: TGTGCCAGCAGCCCCTCAGGAGGATATAAGTATGGCTACACCTTC
j_call: TRBJ2-5; v_call: TRBV5-4; d_call: TRBD2; clone_size: NA; cdr3_aa: CASCLYSGGETQYF; cdr3_nt: TGTGCAAGCTGCTTGTATAGCGGGGGTGAGACCCAGTACTTC
j_call: TRBJ1-4; v_call: TRBV28; d_call: NA; clone_size: many; cdr3_aa: CASSTGMANEKLFF; cdr3_nt: TGTGCCAGCAGCACAGGGATGGCTAATGAAAAACTGTTTTTT
j_call: TRBJ2-1; v_call: TRBV6-6; d_call: TRBD1; clone_size: NA; cdr3_aa: CASESRTGPRNEQFF; cdr3_nt: TGTGCCAGCGAATCCAGGACAGGGCCTAGGAATGAGCAGTTCTTC
j_call: TRBJ2-7; v_call: TRBV11-2; d_call: NA; clone_size: NA; cdr3_aa: CTSSSQWGGPIEQYF; cdr3_nt: TGTACCAGCAGCTCCCAGTGGGGGGGCCCCATCGAGCAGTACTTC
j_call: TRBJ1-2; v_call: TRBV4-1; d_call: NA; clone_size: NA; cdr3_aa: CASSHDRGHGIPYGYTF; cdr3_nt: TGCGCCAGCAGCCATGATCGGGGACATGGGATTCCCTATGGCTACACCTTC
j_call: TRBJ2-3; v_call: TRBV10-1; d_call: TRBD1; clone_size: many; cdr3_aa: CASSMDRGRTDTQYF; cdr3_nt: TGCGCCAGCAGTATGGACAGGGGACGCACAGATACGCAGTATTTT
j_call: TRBJ1-5; v_call: TRBV2; d_call: NA; clone_size: NA; cdr3_aa: CASQEVGYKWGNQPQHF; cdr3_nt: TGTGCCAGCCAGGAGGTCGGGTATAAATGGGGCAATCAGCCCCAGCATTTT
j_call: TRBJ2-3; v_call: TRBV7-6; d_call: NA; clone_size: few; cdr3_aa: CASTLRGLASVDTQYF; cdr3_nt: TGTGCCAGCACCTTAAGGGGGCTAGCGTCTGTTGATACGCAGTATTTT
j_call: TRBJ2-3; v_call: TRBV5-1; d_call: NA; clone_size: NA; cdr3_aa: CASRSARGTDTQYF; cdr3_nt: TGCGCCAGCAGGTCGGCTCGGGGCACAGATACGCAGTATTTT
j_call: TRBJ1-2; v_call: TRBV10-3; d_call: NA; clone_size: NA; cdr3_aa: CALRGQGTYGYTF; cdr3_nt: TGTGCCCTAAGGGGCCAGGGAACCTATGGCTACACCTTC